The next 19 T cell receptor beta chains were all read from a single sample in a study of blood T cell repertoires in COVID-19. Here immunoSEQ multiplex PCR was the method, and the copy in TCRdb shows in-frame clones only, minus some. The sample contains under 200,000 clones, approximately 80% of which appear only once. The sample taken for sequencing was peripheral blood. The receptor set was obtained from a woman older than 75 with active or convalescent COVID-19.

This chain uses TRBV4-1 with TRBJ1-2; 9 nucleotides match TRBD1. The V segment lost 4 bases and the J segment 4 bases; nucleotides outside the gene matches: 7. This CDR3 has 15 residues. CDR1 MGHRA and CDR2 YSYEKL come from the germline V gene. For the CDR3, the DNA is TGCGCCAGCAGCCCCCGACAGGGGGATAGCTATGGCTACACCTTC. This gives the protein CASSPRQGDSYGYTF.

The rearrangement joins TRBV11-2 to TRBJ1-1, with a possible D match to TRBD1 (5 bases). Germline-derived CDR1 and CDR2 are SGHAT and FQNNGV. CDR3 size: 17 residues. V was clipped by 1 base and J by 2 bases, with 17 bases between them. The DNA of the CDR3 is TGTGCCAGCAGCTTAGGATTTTCCAGGGCCCCAAACACTGAAGCTTTCTTT. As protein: CASSLGFSRAPNTEAFF.

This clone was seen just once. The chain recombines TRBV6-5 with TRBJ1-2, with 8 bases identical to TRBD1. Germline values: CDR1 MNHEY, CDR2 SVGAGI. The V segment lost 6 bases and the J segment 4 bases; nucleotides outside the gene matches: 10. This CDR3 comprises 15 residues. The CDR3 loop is CASRGEDRALYGYTF. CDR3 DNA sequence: TGTGCCAGCAGGGGGGAGGACAGGGCTCTCTATGGCTACACCTTC.

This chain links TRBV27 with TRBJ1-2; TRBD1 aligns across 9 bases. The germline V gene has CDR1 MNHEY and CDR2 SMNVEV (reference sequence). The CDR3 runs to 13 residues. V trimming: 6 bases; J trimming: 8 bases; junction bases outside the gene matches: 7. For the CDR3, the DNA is TGTGCCAGCAGATTTGGACAGGGGTTAGGCTACACCTTC. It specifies CASRFGQGLGYTF.

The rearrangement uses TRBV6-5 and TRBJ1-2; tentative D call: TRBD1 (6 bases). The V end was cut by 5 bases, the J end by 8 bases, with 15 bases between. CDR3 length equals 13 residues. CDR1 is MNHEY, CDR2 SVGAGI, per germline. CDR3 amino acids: CASSTTGLGGYTF. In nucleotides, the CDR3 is TGTGCCAGCAGTACGACAGGCCTCGGGGGCTACACCTTC.

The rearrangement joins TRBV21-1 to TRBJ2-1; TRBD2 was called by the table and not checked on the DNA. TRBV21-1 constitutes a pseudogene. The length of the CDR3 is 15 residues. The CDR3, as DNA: TGTGCCAGCAGCACGGGAGGGACTTCCTGTGGTGAGCAGTTCTTC. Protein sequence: CASSTGGTSCGEQFF.

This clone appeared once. The CDR3 nucleotides read TGTGCCAGCAGCCAACTAGGGGTCGGCTACACCTTC. Its translation: CASSQLGVGYTF. This rearrangement joins TRBV4-2 to TRBJ1-2, with D possibly TRBD1 on 5 matching bases. Deletions cut 2 bases from V and 8 bases from J, with 9 bases between. Germline CDR1 reads LGHNA; CDR2 reads YNFKEQ. The CDR3 length is 12 residues.

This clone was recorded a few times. The CDR3 loop reads CASSSGRELFF. Written as DNA, the CDR3 is TGTGCCAGCAGCTCAGGGAGGGAGCTGTTTTTT. The V call is TRBV7-2, the J call TRBJ2-2, with D perhaps TRBD1 (5 bases). Germline V gives CDR1 SGHTA, CDR2 FQGNSA. This CDR3 contains 11 residues. V dropped 4 bases and J dropped 9 bases, with 6 bases sitting between them.

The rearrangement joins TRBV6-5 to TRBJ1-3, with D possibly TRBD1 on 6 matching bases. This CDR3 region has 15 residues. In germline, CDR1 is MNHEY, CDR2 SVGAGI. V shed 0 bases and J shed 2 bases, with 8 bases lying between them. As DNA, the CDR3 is TGTGCCAGCAGTTACTCACAGGGAACTGGAAACACCATATATTTT. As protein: CASSYSQGTGNTIYF.

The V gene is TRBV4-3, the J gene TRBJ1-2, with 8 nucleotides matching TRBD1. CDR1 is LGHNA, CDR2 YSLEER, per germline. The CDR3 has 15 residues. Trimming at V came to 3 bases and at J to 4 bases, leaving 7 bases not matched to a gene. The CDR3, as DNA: TGCGCCAGCAGCCACCTGGACAGGGAGTCCTATGGCTACACCTTC. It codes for CASSHLDRESYGYTF.

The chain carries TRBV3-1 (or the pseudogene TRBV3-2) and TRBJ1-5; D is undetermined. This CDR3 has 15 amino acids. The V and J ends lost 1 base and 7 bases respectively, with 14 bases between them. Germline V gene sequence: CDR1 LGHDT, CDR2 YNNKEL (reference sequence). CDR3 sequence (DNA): TGTGCCAGCAGCCAAGTGGCGGGATCTGGCCAGCCCCAGCATTTT. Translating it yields CASSQVAGSGQPQHF.

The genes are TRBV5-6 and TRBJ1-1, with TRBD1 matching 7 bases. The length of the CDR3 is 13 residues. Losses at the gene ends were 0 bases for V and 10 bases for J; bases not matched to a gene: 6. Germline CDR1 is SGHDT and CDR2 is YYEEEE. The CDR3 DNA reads TGTGCCAGCAGCTTGGACAGGGGATTTTTAGCTTTCTTT. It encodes CASSLDRGFLAFF.

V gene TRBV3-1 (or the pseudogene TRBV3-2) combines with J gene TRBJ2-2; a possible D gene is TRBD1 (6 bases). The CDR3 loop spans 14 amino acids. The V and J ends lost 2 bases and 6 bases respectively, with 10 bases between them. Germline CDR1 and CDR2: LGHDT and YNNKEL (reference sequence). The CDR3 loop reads CASSQNNRAGELFF. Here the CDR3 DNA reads TGTGCCAGCAGCCAAAACAACAGGGCCGGGGAGCTGTTTTTT.

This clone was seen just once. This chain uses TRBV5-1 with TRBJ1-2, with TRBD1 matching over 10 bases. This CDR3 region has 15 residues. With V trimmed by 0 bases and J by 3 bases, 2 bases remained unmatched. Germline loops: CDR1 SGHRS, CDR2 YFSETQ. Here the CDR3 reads CASSLAGQGYYGYTF. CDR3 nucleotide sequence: TGCGCCAGCAGCTTGGCGGGACAGGGGTACTATGGCTACACCTTC.

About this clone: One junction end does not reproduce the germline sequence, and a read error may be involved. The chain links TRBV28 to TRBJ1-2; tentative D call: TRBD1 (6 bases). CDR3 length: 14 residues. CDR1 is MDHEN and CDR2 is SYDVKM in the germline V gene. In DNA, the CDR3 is TGTGCCAGCACCCAAGGGGGAAGGTACTACGGCTACACCTTC. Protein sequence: CASTQGGRYYGYTF.

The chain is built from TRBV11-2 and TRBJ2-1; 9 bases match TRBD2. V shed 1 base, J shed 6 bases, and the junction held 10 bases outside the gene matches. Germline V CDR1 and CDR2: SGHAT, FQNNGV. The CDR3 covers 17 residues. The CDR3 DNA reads TGTGCCAGCAGCTTAGGTCCCCAGCGGGGGGCCACCAATGAGCAGTTCTTC. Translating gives CASSLGPQRGATNEQFF.

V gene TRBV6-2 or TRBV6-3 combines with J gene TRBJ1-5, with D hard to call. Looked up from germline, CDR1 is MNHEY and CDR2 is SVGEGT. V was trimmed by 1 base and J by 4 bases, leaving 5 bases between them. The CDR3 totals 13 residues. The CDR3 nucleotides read TGTGCCAGCAGTTACTTCGTGAATCAGCCCCAGCATTTT. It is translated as CASSYFVNQPQHF.

DNA of the CDR3: TGTGCCAGCAGCTTGCCGGGAGGAAGAGTGGAGACCCAGTACTTC. Its protein product is CASSLPGGRVETQYF. This chain links TRBV5-4 with TRBJ2-5, with 7 positions matching TRBD2. From germline, CDR1 is SGHNT and CDR2 YYREEE (reference sequence). The CDR3 loop spans 15 amino acids. Unmatched junction bases numbered 8, after V lost 1 base and J lost 5 bases.

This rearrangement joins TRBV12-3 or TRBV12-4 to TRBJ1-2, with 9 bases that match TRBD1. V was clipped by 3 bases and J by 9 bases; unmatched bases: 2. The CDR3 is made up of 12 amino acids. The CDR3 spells CASSLGTGSYTF. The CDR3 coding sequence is TGTGCCAGCAGTTTGGGGACAGGGAGCTACACCTTC.